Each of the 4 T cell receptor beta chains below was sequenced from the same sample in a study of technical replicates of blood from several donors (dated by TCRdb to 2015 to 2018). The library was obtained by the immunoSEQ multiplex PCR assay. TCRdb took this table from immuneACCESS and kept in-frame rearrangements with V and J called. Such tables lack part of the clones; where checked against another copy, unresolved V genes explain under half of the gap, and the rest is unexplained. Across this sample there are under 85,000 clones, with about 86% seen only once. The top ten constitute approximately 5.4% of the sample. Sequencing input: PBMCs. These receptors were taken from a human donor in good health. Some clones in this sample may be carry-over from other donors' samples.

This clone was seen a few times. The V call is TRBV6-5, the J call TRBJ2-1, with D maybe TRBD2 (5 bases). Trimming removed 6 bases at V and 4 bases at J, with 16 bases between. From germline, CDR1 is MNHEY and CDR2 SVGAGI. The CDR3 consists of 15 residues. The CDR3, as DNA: TGTGCCAGCAGACTGACTGACGGGAAATACAATGAGCAGTTCTTC. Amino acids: CASRLTDGKYNEQFF.

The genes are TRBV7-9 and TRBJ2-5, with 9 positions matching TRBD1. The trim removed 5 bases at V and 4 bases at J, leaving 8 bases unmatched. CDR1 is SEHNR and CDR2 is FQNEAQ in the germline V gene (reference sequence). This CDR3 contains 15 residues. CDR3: CASSPGTGRGETQYF. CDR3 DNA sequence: TGTGCCAGCAGCCCGGGGACAGGGAGAGGAGAGACCCAGTACTTC.

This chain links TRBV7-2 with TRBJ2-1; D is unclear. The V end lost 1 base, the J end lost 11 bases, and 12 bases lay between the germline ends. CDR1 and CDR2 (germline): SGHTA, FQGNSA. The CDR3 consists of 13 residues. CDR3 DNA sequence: TGTGCCAGCAGCTTAGGTCTGCCGGTGAAGCAGTTCTTC. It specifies CASSLGLPVKQFF.

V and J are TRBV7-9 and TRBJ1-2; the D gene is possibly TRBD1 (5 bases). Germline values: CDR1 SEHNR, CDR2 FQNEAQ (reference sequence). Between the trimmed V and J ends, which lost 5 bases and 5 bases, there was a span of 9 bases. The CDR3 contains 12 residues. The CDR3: CASSVGLYGYTF. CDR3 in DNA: TGTGCCAGCAGCGTGGGACTATATGGCTACACCTTC.